The 12 T cell receptor beta chains below all came from one sample that was sequenced in a study of cytomegalovirus exposure and HLA in healthy donors. Both 60 Vbeta primers and 13 Jbeta primers went into the PCR. Repertoires were generated with immunoSEQ multiplex PCR, while TCRdb's copy carries only in-frame clones and drops some. The sample lists some 190,000 clones; around 80% were seen once. The sample was PBMCs. The receptors shown here come from a girl under 18 in good health and CMV-seropositive.

The chain is built from TRBV2 and TRBJ2-1, with a tentative D call TRBD2 (5 bases). CDR1 is SNHLY, CDR2 FYNNEI, per germline. Trimming took off 9 bases at V and 15 bases at J, with 15 bases between the two ends. The CDR3 has 10 residues. The CDR3 protein is CASRTLSPFF. CDR3 in DNA: TGTGCCAGTCGGACTCTTTCTCCGTTCTTC.

This clone was picked up one time. The V gene is TRBV4-1, the J gene TRBJ2-1; 11 nucleotides align to TRBD2. The CDR3 runs to 15 residues. Germline V gene data show CDR1 as MGHRA and CDR2 as YSYEKL. J lost 10 bases, V lost 4 bases, and 9 bases had no gene match. This CDR3 is CASSLTGTSGQEQFF. CDR3 in DNA: TGCGCCAGCAGCCTCACCGGGACTAGCGGACAAGAGCAGTTCTTC.

V and J are TRBV4-1 and TRBJ2-7; 9 bases agree with TRBD2. Germline CDR1 reads MGHRA; CDR2 reads YSYEKL. The CDR3 consists of 15 residues. The J segment lost 4 bases and the V segment lost 3 bases, leaving 7 bases of the junction unmatched. The CDR3 DNA is TGCGCCAGCAGCCAGACAATAGCGGGAGAGTACGAGCAGTACTTC. Translated: CASSQTIAGEYEQYF.

This rearrangement joins TRBV2 to TRBJ1-1; TRBD1 matches at 8 bases. This CDR3 is built from 15 residues. The V segment lost 3 bases and the J segment 2 bases; nucleotides outside the gene matches: 5. Germline assignment: CDR1 SNHLY and CDR2 FYNNEI. The CDR3 loop reads CASSEGAGGNTEAFF. CDR3 bases: TGTGCCAGCAGTGAGGGGGCAGGGGGCAACACTGAAGCTTTCTTT.

The rearrangement uses TRBV7-2 and TRBJ2-3, with TRBD2 identical over 7 bases. Germline values: CDR1 SGHTA, CDR2 FQGNSA. There are 15 residues in the CDR3. Unmatched junction bases numbered 6, after V lost 5 bases and J lost 1 base. This CDR3 is CASSPDAGGTDTQYF. DNA for the CDR3: TGTGCCAGCAGCCCCGATGCGGGAGGCACAGATACGCAGTATTTT.

This clone was picked up a small number of times. The chain couples TRBV9 to TRBJ1-4, with TRBD1 matching 11 bases. The CDR3 is 15 amino acids. Trimming took 3 bases from V and 7 from J; bases not matched to a gene: 5. From germline, CDR1 is SGDLS and CDR2 YYNGEE. The CDR3 sequence is CASSGGQGAGEKLFF. The DNA for the CDR3 is TGTGCCAGCAGCGGAGGACAGGGGGCGGGTGAAAAACTGTTTTTT.

This sequence joins TRBV10-3 and TRBJ1-2, with D tentatively TRBD1 (6 bases). Germline V gives CDR1 ENHRY, CDR2 SYGVKD. This CDR3 is built from 16 residues. The V gene lost 6 bases and the J gene lost 7 bases, with 24 bases spanning the gap. The CDR3 loop is CAISRDTGSGAGGYTF. As DNA, the CDR3 is TGTGCCATCAGCAGAGATACAGGGAGCGGGGCTGGTGGCTACACCTTC.

The chain joins TRBV30 to TRBJ2-5, with TRBD2 matching over 9 bases. The V gene end was trimmed by 7 bases and the J gene end by 5 bases; junction bases not matched to a gene: 8. Germline V gene lookup returns CDR1 GTSNPN and CDR2 SVGIG (reference sequence). The CDR3 spans 13 residues. The CDR3 DNA sequence: TGTGCCTTGAAACTAGCGGGCGTGGAGACCCAGTACTTC. It codes for CALKLAGVETQYF.

The chain recombines TRBV30 with TRBJ2-3, with D possibly TRBD1 on 6 matching bases. CDR3 size: 14 residues. Looked up from germline, CDR1 is GTSNPN and CDR2 is SVGIG (reference sequence). V lost 0 bases to trimming and J lost 0 bases, with 7 bases between them. The CDR3, as DNA: TGTGCCTGGAGTGTAGGGGGTAGCACAGATACGCAGTATTTT. The encoded protein is CAWSVGGSTDTQYF.

J is TRBJ2-6 and V is TRBV29-1; TRBD2 is a possible D gene (6 bases). This CDR3 is 15 amino acids long. Germline-derived CDR1 and CDR2 are SQVTM and ANQGSEA. Trimming left V 4 bases short and J 3 bases short, with 13 bases between. DNA of the CDR3: TGCAGCGTTGGGGGATGGGGGGATGGGGCCAACGTCCTGACTTTC. Residues: CSVGGWGDGANVLTF.

The V gene is TRBV6-6, the J gene TRBJ1-5, with TRBD1 matching over 7 bases. Germline V CDR1 and CDR2: MNHNY, SVGAGI (reference sequence). This CDR3 is 16 amino acids long. V lost 2 bases and J lost 0; bases outside the gene matches: 4. The CDR3 nucleotides read TGTGCCAGCAGTTACGCGACAGGGAATAGCAATCAGCCCCAGCATTTT. Translation gives CASSYATGNSNQPQHF.

This clone has just one count. The V and J genes are TRBV4-1 and TRBJ2-1; 9 bases match TRBD1. V shed 6 bases, J shed 6 bases, and the junction held 3 bases outside the gene matches. This CDR3 has 13 amino acids. The germline CDR1 and CDR2 sequences are MGHRA and YSYEKL. The CDR3 nucleotides read TGCGCCAGCAGGGGACAGGGTCTCAATGAGCAGTTCTTC. Translating it yields CASRGQGLNEQFF.